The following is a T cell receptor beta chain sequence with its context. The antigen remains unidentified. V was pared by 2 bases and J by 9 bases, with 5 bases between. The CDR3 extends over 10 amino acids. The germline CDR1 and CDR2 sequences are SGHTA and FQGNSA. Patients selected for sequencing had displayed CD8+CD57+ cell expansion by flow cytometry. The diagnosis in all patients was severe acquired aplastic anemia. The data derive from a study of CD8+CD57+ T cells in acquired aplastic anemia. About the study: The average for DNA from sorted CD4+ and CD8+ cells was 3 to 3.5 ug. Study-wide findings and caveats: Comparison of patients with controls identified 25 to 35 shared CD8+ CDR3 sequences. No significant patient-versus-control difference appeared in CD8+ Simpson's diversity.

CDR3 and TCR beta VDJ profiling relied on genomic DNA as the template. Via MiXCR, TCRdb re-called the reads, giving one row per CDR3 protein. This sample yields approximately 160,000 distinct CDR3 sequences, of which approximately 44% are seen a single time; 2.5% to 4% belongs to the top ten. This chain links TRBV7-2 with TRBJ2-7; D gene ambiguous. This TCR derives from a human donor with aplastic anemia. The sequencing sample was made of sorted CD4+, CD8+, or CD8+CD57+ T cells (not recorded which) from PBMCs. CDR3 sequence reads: CASSLSGQYF. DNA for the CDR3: TGTGCCAGCAGCTTATCGGGGCAGTACTTC.